This TCR beta chain was documented in a study of blood T cell repertoires in COVID-19. Overall study context: Samples came from the United States, Italy and Spain, spanning acute and convalescent COVID-19.

Germline loops: CDR1 LGHDT, CDR2 YNNKEL (reference sequence). This CDR3 contains 14 residues. V was trimmed by 5 bases and J by 5 bases, leaving 15 bases between them. Original analysis: Amplification from reference gene primers served as the basis for estimated nucleated cell counts. Sequenced by immunoSEQ multiplex PCR; TCRdb stores in-frame clones only, minus some. That table is the source of V, J and clone size, and D and trimming were worked out from the DNA. This sample has 60,000 to 75,000 clones, with approximately 85% found just once. The chain uses TRBV3-1 (or the pseudogene TRBV3-2) and TRBJ2-5, with D possibly being TRBD1 (6 bases). The receptor was derived from a human donor in a cohort sampled during active COVID-19. The sample consisted of peripheral blood. CDR3 residues: CASSRNRAAETQYF. The CDR3 bases are TGTGCCAGCAGCAGGAACAGGGCGGCGGAGACCCAGTACTTC.